Below, 26 T cell receptor beta chains from the same sample are listed, as sequenced in a study of read filtering for tumor transcriptome and immune sequencing. Molecular barcoded adaptors covering alpha/delta and beta/gamma chains were used on approximately 400 ng RNA. TCRdb passed the reads through MiXCR, listing each CDR3 protein once. In the table there are approximately 62,000 distinct CDR3 sequences, approximately 18% of which are singletons. Specimen: a population of CD138-negative cells sorted from bone marrow. The receptors come from a donor at least 40 years old with multiple myeloma.

As DNA, the CDR3 is TGTGCCAGTAGTCCTATGTCGGTCACGCAAGAGACCCAGTACTTC. Its translation is CASSPMSVTQETQYF. This chain joins TRBV19 and TRBJ2-5; D not resolved. The CDR3 runs to 15 residues. Germline V CDR1 and CDR2: LNHDA, SQIVND (reference sequence). V was clipped by 5 bases and J by 2 bases, with 15 bases between them.

This clonotype occurred many times. The chain recombines TRBV20-1 with TRBJ2-3, with 10 nucleotides matching TRBD2. The CDR3 consists of 14 residues. The junction had 5 bases not matched to a gene; V was cut back by 3 bases and J by 5 bases. CDR1 is DFQATT and CDR2 is SNEGSKA in the germline V gene (reference sequence). The CDR3 loop is CSARASGSRDTQYF. The CDR3, as DNA: TGCAGTGCTAGGGCTAGCGGGAGTAGAGATACGCAGTATTTT.

This clonotype was counted many times. The V gene is TRBV6-5, the J gene TRBJ2-3; 8 positions agree with TRBD2. From germline, CDR1 is MNHEY and CDR2 SVGAGI. The CDR3 length is 17 residues. V lost 5 bases to trimming and J lost 2 bases; unmatched junction nucleotides: 12. CDR3 sequence reads: CASSNLPGRADTDTQYF. The CDR3 coding sequence is TGTGCCAGCAGTAATCTCCCCGGGAGGGCCGACACAGATACGCAGTATTTT.

This clonotype was seen at least ten times. This sequence joins TRBV2 and TRBJ2-1, with TRBD2 matching over 10 bases. The CDR3 sequence is 16 residues long. V lost 8 bases and J lost 5; bases outside the gene matches: 12. CDR1 SNHLY and CDR2 FYNNEI come from the germline V gene. The CDR3 DNA is TGTGCCAGCGGAGGTCTCGTAGCGGGGGGCCACAATGAGCAGTTCTTC. This gives the protein CASGGLVAGGHNEQFF.

This clonotype was counted ten times or more. The CDR3 reads CASSLELAGGQEDGELFF. The CDR3 DNA reads TGCGCCAGCAGCTTGGAGCTAGCGGGAGGGCAGGAAGACGGGGAGCTGTTTTTT. V is TRBV5-1 and J is TRBJ2-2; 12 nucleotides agree with TRBD2. The CDR3 extends over 18 amino acids. Germline V lookup: CDR1 SGHRS, CDR2 YFSETQ. With V trimmed by 0 bases and J by 7 bases, 10 bases remained unmatched.

Ten or more counts support this clonotype. The rearrangement uses TRBV5-1 and TRBJ1-4; D not resolved. The CDR3 loop spans 16 amino acids. Germline V CDR1 and CDR2: SGHRS, YFSETQ. V lost 0 bases and J lost 0, with 9 bases in between. CDR3 nucleotides: TGCGCCAGCAGCTTGGGGCACTCTACAACTAATGAAAAACTGTTTTTT. As protein: CASSLGHSTTNEKLFF.

This clonotype was found a few times. The chain has TRBV2 and TRBJ2-2; the match to TRBD2 covers 8 bases. CDR1 and CDR2 from the germline V gene are SNHLY and FYNNEI. This CDR3 spans 16 amino acids. V lost 3 bases to trimming and J lost 2 bases; unmatched junction nucleotides: 5. The CDR3 sequence is CASSERSGGNTGELFF. For the CDR3, the DNA is TGTGCCAGCAGTGAGCGCAGCGGGGGAAACACCGGGGAGCTGTTTTTT.

This clonotype has at least ten counts. The V gene is TRBV14, the J gene TRBJ2-1; 7 nucleotides agree with TRBD2. This CDR3 region has 15 residues. The J segment lost 4 bases and the V segment lost 0 bases, leaving 3 bases of the junction unmatched. In germline, CDR1 is SGHDN, CDR2 FVKESK. This CDR3 is CASSQDGAGYNEQFF. The CDR3 coding sequence is TGTGCCAGCAGCCAAGACGGAGCGGGGTACAATGAGCAGTTCTTC.

This clonotype appeared a few times. This chain connects TRBV7-6 to TRBJ2-7, with TRBD1 matching over 7 bases. Unmatched junction bases numbered 6, after V lost 4 bases and J lost 3 bases. Germline-derived CDR1 and CDR2 are SGHVS and FNYEAQ. The CDR3 loop spans 14 amino acids. This CDR3 is CASSSGQLRYEQYF. The CDR3, as DNA: TGTGCCAGCAGCTCGGGACAGCTACGCTACGAGCAGTACTTC.

About this clonotype: Relative to the germline gene, one junction end is altered; a read error may explain this. CDR3 region: CASSPGTTNTGKLFF. The CDR3 DNA sequence: TGTGCCAGCAGCCCCGGGACAACGAACACCGGGAAGCTGTTTTTT. J is TRBJ2-2 and V is TRBV9; possibly TRBD1 for D (6 bases). The CDR3 consists of 15 residues. Germline V gene sequence: CDR1 SGDLS, CDR2 YYNGEE.

Comments on this clonotype: One end of the junction varies from germline; a read error may be responsible. The V call is TRBV3-1, the J call TRBJ2-3; D ambiguous. Germline V CDR1 and CDR2: LGHDT, YNNKEL (reference sequence). The CDR3 sequence is 14 residues long. CDR3 in amino acids: CASSQVQSTDTRYF. The CDR3 DNA sequence: TGTGCCAGCAGCCAGGTCCAGAGCACAGATACGCGGTATTTT.

This clonotype was seen ten or more times. The chain recombines TRBV20-1 with TRBJ2-3; 10 nucleotides agree with TRBD2. Germline V gene sequence: CDR1 DFQATT, CDR2 SNEGSKA (reference sequence). There are 15 residues in the CDR3. Trimming took 3 bases from V and 5 from J; bases not matched to a gene: 8. CDR3 nucleotides: TGCAGTGCTAGCCTGACTAGCGGGCGTGGAGATACGCAGTATTTT. Protein: CSASLTSGRGDTQYF.

This clonotype appeared many times. CDR3 DNA: TGTGCCAGCAGCCCAGCCGGGACGAAAGGGGAGACCCAGTACTTC. Translated, it gives CASSPAGTKGETQYF. The rearrangement links TRBV7-6 to TRBJ2-5, with D possibly being TRBD1 or TRBD2 (5 bases each). This CDR3 has 15 residues. The germline V and J ends were trimmed by 5 bases and 5 bases, with 18 bases remaining between them. The V gene's germline CDR1 is SGHVS and CDR2 FNYEAQ. Full variable domain (rest looked up from reference TRBV7-6 and TRBJ2-5): GAGVSQSPRYKVTKRGQDVALRCDPISGHVSLYWYRQALGQGPEFLTYFNYEAQQDKSGLPNDRFSAERPEGSISTLTIQRTEQRDSAMYRCASSPAGTKGETQYFGPGTRLLVL.

This clonotype has ten or more counts. The chain carries TRBV3-1 and TRBJ2-7, with 9 nucleotides matching TRBD2. Trimming removed 4 bases from V and 2 bases from J; junction bases left unmatched: 6. This CDR3 spans 15 amino acids. The V gene's germline CDR1 is LGHDT and CDR2 YNNKEL (reference sequence). CDR3 sequence reads: CASSRIAGGPYEQYF. The CDR3 coding sequence is TGTGCCAGCAGCCGGATTGCGGGAGGGCCCTACGAGCAGTACTTC.

The table lists this clonotype with many counts. V gene TRBV20-1 combines with J gene TRBJ2-1, with D unresolved. This CDR3 is built from 16 residues. Germline V gene data show CDR1 as DFQATT and CDR2 as SNEGSKA (reference sequence). V lost 4 bases and J 0 bases, leaving 16 bases between the germline ends. The CDR3 is CSAILLAASSYNEQFF. The CDR3, as DNA: TGCAGTGCTATTTTATTGGCGGCTAGCTCCTACAATGAGCAGTTCTTC.

This clonotype was recorded at least ten times. This chain links TRBV20-1 with TRBJ2-2; 8 bases agree with TRBD2. Germline V CDR1 and CDR2: DFQATT, SNEGSKA (reference sequence). The CDR3 spans 14 residues. Trimming cost V 5 bases and J 7 bases; bases outside gene matches: 9. The CDR3 protein is CSAGTRNGIGELFF. In nucleotides, the CDR3 is TGCAGTGCTGGGACTAGAAATGGAATCGGGGAGCTGTTTTTT.

This clonotype appeared many times. The gene calls are TRBV12-3 or TRBV12-4 and TRBJ2-5, with 9 bases that match TRBD2. V shed 6 bases, J shed 5 bases, and the junction held 7 bases outside the gene matches. The CDR3 extends over 14 amino acids. The CDR3 DNA reads as TGTGCCAGCAGCACCAGCGGGGGGTGGGAGACCCAGTACTTC. The encoded protein is CASSTSGGWETQYF.

This clonotype came up many times. This sequence joins TRBV7-2 and TRBJ2-1; D call uncertain. CDR3 length equals 15 residues. Trimming cost V 1 base and J 2 bases, with 9 bases left between them. Germline loops: CDR1 SGHTA, CDR2 FQGNSA. Written as DNA, the CDR3 is TGTGCCAGCAGCTTAGATGTGGGAACCTACAATGAGCAGTTCTTC. The encoded protein is CASSLDVGTYNEQFF.

This clonotype was found a few times. A much larger clone differs by one base, so this may be a read error. V is TRBV6-5 and J is TRBJ2-1; perhaps TRBD1 as D (7 bases). Germline V CDR1 and CDR2: MNHEY, SVGAGI. V lost 9 bases and J lost 9, with 12 bases in between. CDR3 length: 11 residues. The CDR3 sequence: CASSQGGEQFF. CDR3 sequence (DNA): TGTGCCAGTTCTCAGGGGGGTGAGCAGTTCTTC.

This clonotype was detected many times. The chain couples TRBV10-3 to TRBJ2-4; possible D gene TRBD1, 5 bases. Trimming removed 3 bases from V and 0 bases from J, with 9 bases in between. Per the germline V gene, CDR1 is ENHRY and CDR2 is SYGVKD. CDR3 length: 15 residues. The CDR3 DNA is TGTGCCATCAGTGAACAGGCCCTAGCCAAAAACATTCAGTACTTC. It translates to CAISEQALAKNIQYF.

This clonotype was detected only a few times. The gene calls are TRBV6-2 or TRBV6-3 and TRBJ1-2; D not resolved. This CDR3 contains 14 residues. Trimming stripped 5 bases from V and 4 bases from J, with 14 bases between. Germline assignment: CDR1 MNHEY and CDR2 SVGEGT. In DNA form, the CDR3 reads TGTGCCAGCAGTCTTACGAAACAGATCTATGGCTACACCTTC. This gives the protein CASSLTKQIYGYTF.

This clonotype has ten or more counts. This CDR3 fails to terminate in the conserved phenylalanine or tryptophan, so it likely reflects a read error. This chain links TRBV28 with TRBJ2-1, with D possibly matching TRBD1 (5 bases). The V and J ends lost 11 bases and 5 bases respectively, with 13 bases between them. The length of the CDR3 is 12 residues. Germline V gene lookup returns CDR1 MDHEN and CDR2 SYDVKM. CDR3 coding DNA: TGTGCCGCCGGAGTCAGGGACAATGAGCAGTTCTCC. It translates to CAAGVRDNEQFS.

This clonotype was detected many times. The rearrangement links TRBV3-1 to TRBJ1-3, with a possible D match to TRBD1 (6 bases). Germline loops: CDR1 LGHDT, CDR2 YNNKEL (reference sequence). Trimming cost V 4 bases and J 2 bases, with 9 bases left between them. CDR3 size: 14 residues. CDR3 DNA sequence: TGTGCCAGCAGCCCCAGGGGAACTGGAAACACCATATATTTT. Its protein is CASSPRGTGNTIYF.

This clonotype was seen ten or more times. This chain joins TRBV9 and TRBJ2-1; 7 bases match TRBD1. Germline loops: CDR1 SGDLS, CDR2 YYNGEE. V lost 6 bases, J lost 2 bases, and 5 bases stayed unmatched. The CDR3 has 14 amino acids. CDR3 amino acids: CASNVGQAYNEQFF. The CDR3 coding sequence is TGTGCCAGCAACGTCGGACAGGCCTACAATGAGCAGTTCTTC.

By proportion, this clonotype is medium-sized. The chain carries TRBV28 and TRBJ2-7; D gene ambiguous. V dropped 3 bases and J dropped 1 base, with 10 bases sitting between them. CDR1 and CDR2 from the germline V gene are MDHEN and SYDVKM. CDR3 length: 14 amino acids. The CDR3 DNA sequence: TGTGCCAGCAGTTTGGTGGGGATGTCCTACGAGCAGTACTTC. It yields the protein CASSLVGMSYEQYF.

Remarks on this clonotype: A much larger clone differs by one base, so this may be a read error. V gene TRBV12-3 or TRBV12-4 combines with J gene TRBJ2-7; possibly TRBD2 for D (5 bases). The CDR3 totals 13 residues. CDR3 bases: TGTGCCAGCCGTTTCCCCGGGATCCACGAGCAGTACTTC. This translates into CASRFPGIHEQYF.